This paragraph covers one T cell receptor (beta chain) sequence. Only in-frame clones appear in the TCRdb table, and some are missing; sequencing was by immunoSEQ multiplex PCR. The sample holds tens of thousands of clones; about nine tenths are singletons and the top ten take approximately 7.2%. Germline V gives CDR1 LGHNA, CDR2 YSLEER. After removal of 0 bases from V and 3 bases from J, the junction contained 2 bases not matched to a gene. This CDR3 is built from 15 residues. The sample originates from a study of blood T cell repertoires in COVID-19. The rearrangement links TRBV4-3 to TRBJ2-3; 8 bases fit TRBD2. The sequence was obtained from a human donor in a cohort sampled during active COVID-19. Material: peripheral blood. CDR3 sequence: CASSQELAATDTQYF. Here the CDR3 DNA reads TGCGCCAGCAGCCAAGAACTAGCGGCGACAGATACGCAGTATTTT.